The 19 T cell receptor beta chains listed next were all sequenced from one sample in a study of glioma-infiltrating T cells after dendritic cell vaccination. Clones were sequenced by immunoSEQ multiplex PCR, and TCRdb holds only the in-frame ones, with some missing. The sample lists about 82,000 clones; around 90% were seen once. The specimen comprised blood, sampled before dendritic cell vaccination. The receptors were sampled from a human donor with glioblastoma.

The chain couples TRBV9 to TRBJ2-1, with D possibly being TRBD1 (5 bases). The length of the CDR3 is 15 residues. The V end was cut by 3 bases, the J end by 0 bases, with 10 bases between. Germline V lookup: CDR1 SGDLS, CDR2 YYNGEE. The CDR3 DNA follows: TGTGCCAGCAGCGCGACCAGGGCCTCCTACAATGAGCAGTTCTTC. Translation: CASSATRASYNEQFF.

The CDR3 DNA reads as TGTGCCAGCAGCCAAAAGCGGGAGGACACAGATACGCAGTATTTT. It translates to CASSQKREDTDTQYF. This chain links TRBV11-3 with TRBJ2-3; 9 positions match TRBD2. The J segment lost 2 bases and the V segment lost 5 bases, leaving 5 bases of the junction unmatched. This CDR3 is built from 15 residues. Germline loops: CDR1 SGHNT, CDR2 YENEEA.

The genes are TRBV7-9 and TRBJ1-1, with no clear D. V lost 2 bases and J lost 0, with 10 bases in between. The germline CDR1 and CDR2 sequences are SEHNR and FQNEAQ (reference sequence). The CDR3 length is 15 residues. The CDR3 DNA is TGTGCCAGCAGCTTAAGCGTTTCCCTGAACACTGAAGCTTTCTTT. It yields the protein CASSLSVSLNTEAFF.

The chain combines TRBV30 with TRBJ2-2, with 10 nucleotides matching TRBD1. The CDR3 sequence is 16 residues long. V lost 4 bases to trimming and J lost 5 bases; unmatched junction nucleotides: 10. The germline gives CDR1 GTSNPN, CDR2 SVGIG (reference sequence). CDR3 residues: CAWKRETGGVTGELFF. CDR3 DNA sequence: TGTGCCTGGAAAAGGGAGACAGGGGGCGTTACCGGGGAGCTGTTTTTT.

This chain uses TRBV19 with TRBJ1-1; 7 bases are shared with TRBD1. CDR3 length: 14 residues. V dropped 4 bases and J dropped 1; count of bases not matched to a gene: 3. The germline CDR1 and CDR2 sequences are LNHDA and SQIVND (reference sequence). CDR3 loop: CASSKGTENTEAFF. The CDR3 nucleotides read TGTGCCAGTAGTAAGGGGACAGAGAACACTGAAGCTTTCTTT.

The chain couples TRBV10-3 to TRBJ1-2, with 7 bases identical to TRBD1. The trim removed 6 bases at V and 5 bases at J, leaving 21 bases unmatched. Per germline, CDR1 ENHRY and CDR2 SYGVKD. This CDR3 is built from 18 residues. The CDR3 loop reads CAIRIGTVTGKGSYGYTF. The CDR3 nucleotides read TGTGCCATCAGGATCGGTACGGTGACAGGGAAGGGATCATATGGCTACACCTTC.

The rearrangement uses TRBV11-2 and TRBJ2-7; TRBD1 matches 7 bases. The CDR3 extends over 15 amino acids. Germline loops: CDR1 SGHAT, CDR2 FQNNGV. Trimming at V came to 5 bases and at J to 5 bases, leaving 12 bases not matched to a gene. The CDR3 spells CASSQIKDRANEQYF. CDR3 bases: TGTGCCAGCAGCCAAATAAAAGACAGGGCCAACGAGCAGTACTTC.

This clone was found a few times. The gene calls are TRBV6-5 and TRBJ1-2; 8 nucleotides match TRBD1. The CDR3 loop spans 13 amino acids. The V and J ends lost 8 bases and 8 bases, in that order; junction bases with no gene match: 10. The germline V gene has CDR1 MNHEY and CDR2 SVGAGI. Here the CDR3 reads CASQQGVGGGYTF. The CDR3, as DNA: TGTGCCAGCCAACAGGGGGTTGGGGGAGGCTACACCTTC.

V gene TRBV12-5 combines with J gene TRBJ2-7, with 7 bases identical to TRBD2. Per germline, CDR1 LGHNT and CDR2 FRNRAP. The ends lost 6 bases at V and 1 base at J; junction bases unmatched: 9. CDR3 length: 15 amino acids. CDR3 sequence (DNA): TGTGCTAGTGGCCTAAGCGGGGATCCTTCCTACGAGCAGTACTTC. This translates into CASGLSGDPSYEQYF.

The chain is built from TRBV5-1 and TRBJ2-5, with TRBD2 matching over 10 bases. This CDR3 is built from 15 residues. V was clipped by 4 bases and J by 3 bases; unmatched bases: 6. CDR1 SGHRS and CDR2 YFSETQ come from the germline V gene. CDR3 loop: CASSGLAGVEETQYF. CDR3 DNA sequence: TGCGCCAGCAGCGGGCTAGCGGGGGTCGAAGAGACCCAGTACTTC.

The rearrangement links TRBV29-1 to TRBJ1-1; D is possibly TRBD1 (6 bases). Trimming cost V 8 bases and J 5 bases, with 18 bases left between them. This CDR3 has 13 residues. Germline V gives CDR1 SQVTM, CDR2 ANQGSEA. The DNA for the CDR3 is TGCAGCTTAATTCCCAGGGGTGCGACTGAAGCTTTCTTT. Amino acid sequence: CSLIPRGATEAFF.

The rearrangement uses TRBV6-1 and TRBJ2-5, with 8 bases matching TRBD2. Germline values: CDR1 MNHNS, CDR2 SASEGT. This CDR3 is 13 amino acids long. J was trimmed by 4 bases and V by 5 bases; bases with no gene match: 3. CDR3 in DNA: TGTGCCAGCAGTAGCACTAGCGGAGAGACCCAGTACTTC. Translated: CASSSTSGETQYF.

The chain is built from TRBV12-5 and TRBJ1-2; 9 nucleotides agree with TRBD1. This CDR3 comprises 16 residues. The germline V gene encodes CDR1 LGHNT and CDR2 FRNRAP. V trimming: 4 bases; J trimming: 8 bases; junction bases outside the gene matches: 14. In DNA form, the CDR3 reads TGTGCTAGTGGTTCCCCGGACAGGGGACACCGTAGCGGCTACACCTTC. It encodes CASGSPDRGHRSGYTF.

The J gene is TRBJ1-3, the V gene TRBV10-3; the match to TRBD1 covers 8 bases. V trimming: 4 bases; J trimming: 2 bases; junction bases outside the gene matches: 10. The CDR3 consists of 17 residues. The germline V gene encodes CDR1 ENHRY and CDR2 SYGVKD. In DNA, the CDR3 is TGTGCCATCAGTGCGCCCCCGGGACAGGAGACTGGAAACACCATATATTTT. It codes for CAISAPPGQETGNTIYF.

The chain recombines TRBV7-6 with TRBJ2-1, with a tentative D call TRBD1 (5 bases). Looked up from germline, CDR1 is SGHVS and CDR2 is FNYEAQ. Trimming left V 1 base short and J 8 bases short, with 9 bases between. The CDR3 sequence is 13 residues long. CDR3: CASSLVGVHEQFF. CDR3 nucleotides: TGTGCCAGCAGCTTAGTAGGGGTTCATGAGCAGTTCTTC.

The rearrangement uses TRBV15 and TRBJ1-5; a weak D match, TRBD1 (5 bases). The CDR3 covers 15 residues. V lost 0 bases and J lost 11, with 17 bases in between. Germline V gives CDR1 LNHNV, CDR2 YYDKDF (reference sequence). CDR3 sequence: CATSRDRTVGRAQHF. As DNA, the CDR3 is TGTGCCACCAGCAGAGATAGAACAGTGGGCAGGGCCCAGCATTTT.

This clone was picked up a small number of times. The chain links TRBV5-6 to TRBJ1-2; D remains unclear. The CDR3 sequence is 16 residues long. V lost 6 bases, J lost 4 bases, and 22 bases lay in between. Germline lookup yields CDR1 SGHDT and CDR2 YYEEEE. CDR3 coding DNA: TGTGCCAGCACCAAACAGCGGGGAGGAATTGGCTATGGCTACACCTTC. Residues: CASTKQRGGIGYGYTF.

The V call is TRBV30, the J call TRBJ1-2; maybe TRBD1 (6 bases). CDR3 length: 12 residues. CDR1 and CDR2 from the germline V gene are GTSNPN and SVGIG (reference sequence). V lost 7 bases, J lost 4 bases, and 13 bases lay in between. CDR3 DNA sequence: TGTGCCTTTAGAAGGACAGCCTATGGCTACACCTTC. It encodes CAFRRTAYGYTF.

This sequence joins TRBV7-6 and TRBJ2-7, with 12 bases fitting TRBD2. V lost 5 bases, J lost 6 bases, and 5 bases stayed unmatched. The CDR3 has 14 residues. CDR1 SGHVS and CDR2 FNYEAQ come from the germline V gene. In DNA, the CDR3 is TGTGCCAGCAGCCTCGGACTAGCGGGGACCGAGCAGTACTTC. Translation gives CASSLGLAGTEQYF.